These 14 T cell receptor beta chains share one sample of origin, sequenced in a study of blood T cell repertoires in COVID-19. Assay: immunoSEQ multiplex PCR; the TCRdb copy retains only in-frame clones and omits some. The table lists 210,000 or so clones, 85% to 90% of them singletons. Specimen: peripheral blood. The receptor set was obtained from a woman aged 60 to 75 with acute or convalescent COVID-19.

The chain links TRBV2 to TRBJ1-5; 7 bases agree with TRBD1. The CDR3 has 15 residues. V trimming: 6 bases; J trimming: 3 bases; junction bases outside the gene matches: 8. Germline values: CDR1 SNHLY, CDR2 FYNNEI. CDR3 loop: CASRPRDSPNQPQHF. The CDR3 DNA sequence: TGTGCCAGCAGACCTAGGGACAGCCCCAATCAGCCCCAGCATTTT.

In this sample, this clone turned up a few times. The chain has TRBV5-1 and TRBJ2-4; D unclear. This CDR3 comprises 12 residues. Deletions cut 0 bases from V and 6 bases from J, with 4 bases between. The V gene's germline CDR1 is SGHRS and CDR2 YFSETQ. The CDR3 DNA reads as TGCGCCAGCAGCTTGGACAGAAACATTCAGTACTTC. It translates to CASSLDRNIQYF.

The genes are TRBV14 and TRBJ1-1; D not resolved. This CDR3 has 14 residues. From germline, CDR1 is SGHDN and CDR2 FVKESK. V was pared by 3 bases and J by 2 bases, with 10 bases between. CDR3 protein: CASSHHSYNTEAFF. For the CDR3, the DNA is TGTGCCAGCAGCCATCATAGCTATAACACTGAAGCTTTCTTT.

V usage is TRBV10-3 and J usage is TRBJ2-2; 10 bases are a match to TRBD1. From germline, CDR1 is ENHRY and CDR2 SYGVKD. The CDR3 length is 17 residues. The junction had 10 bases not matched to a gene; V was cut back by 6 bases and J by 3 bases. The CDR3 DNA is TGTGCCATCAGGACCGGGACAGGGGTAGGCGACACCGGGGAGCTGTTTTTT. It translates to CAIRTGTGVGDTGELFF.

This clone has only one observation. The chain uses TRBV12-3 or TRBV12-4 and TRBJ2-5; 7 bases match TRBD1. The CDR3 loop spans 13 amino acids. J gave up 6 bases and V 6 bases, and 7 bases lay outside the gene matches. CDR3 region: CASRRTGEKTQYF. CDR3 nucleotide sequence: TGTGCCAGCAGACGGACAGGCGAGAAGACCCAGTACTTC.

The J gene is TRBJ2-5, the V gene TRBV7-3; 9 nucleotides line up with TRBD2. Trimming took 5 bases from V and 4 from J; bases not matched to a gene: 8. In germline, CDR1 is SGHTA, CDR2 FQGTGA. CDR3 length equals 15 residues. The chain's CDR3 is CASSLRGGARETQYF. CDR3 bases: TGTGCCAGCAGCCTCCGCGGGGGGGCCCGAGAGACCCAGTACTTC.

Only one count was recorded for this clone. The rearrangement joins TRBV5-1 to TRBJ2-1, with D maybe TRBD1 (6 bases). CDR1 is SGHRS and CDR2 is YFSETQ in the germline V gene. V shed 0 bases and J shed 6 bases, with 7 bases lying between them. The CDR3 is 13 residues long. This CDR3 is CASSLDRANEQFF. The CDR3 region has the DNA TGCGCCAGCAGCTTGGACAGGGCCAATGAGCAGTTCTTC. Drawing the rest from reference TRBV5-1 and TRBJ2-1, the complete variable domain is KAGVTQTPRYLIKTRGQQVTLSCSPISGHRSVSWYQQTPGQGLQFLFEYFSETQRNKGNFPGRFSGRQFSNSRSEMNVSTLELGDSALYLCASSLDRANEQFFGPGTRLTVL.

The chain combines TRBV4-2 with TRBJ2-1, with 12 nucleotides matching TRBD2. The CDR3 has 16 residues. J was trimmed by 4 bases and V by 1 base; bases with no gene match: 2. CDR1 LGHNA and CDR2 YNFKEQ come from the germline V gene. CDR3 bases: TGTGCCAGCAGCCAAGTCACTAGCGGGAGGTACAATGAGCAGTTCTTC. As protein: CASSQVTSGRYNEQFF.

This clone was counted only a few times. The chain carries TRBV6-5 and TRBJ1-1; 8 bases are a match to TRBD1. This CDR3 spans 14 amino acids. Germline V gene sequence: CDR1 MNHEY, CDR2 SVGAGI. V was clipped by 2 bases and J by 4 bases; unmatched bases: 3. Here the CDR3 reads CASSYRTGFTEAFF. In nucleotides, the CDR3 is TGTGCCAGCAGTTACAGGACAGGGTTCACTGAAGCTTTCTTT.

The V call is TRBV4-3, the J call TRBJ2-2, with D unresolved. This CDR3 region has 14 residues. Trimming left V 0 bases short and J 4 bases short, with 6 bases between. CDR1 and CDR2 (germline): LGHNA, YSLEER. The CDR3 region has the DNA TGCGCCAGCAGCCAAGAACCGAGCACCGGGGAGCTGTTTTTT. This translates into CASSQEPSTGELFF.

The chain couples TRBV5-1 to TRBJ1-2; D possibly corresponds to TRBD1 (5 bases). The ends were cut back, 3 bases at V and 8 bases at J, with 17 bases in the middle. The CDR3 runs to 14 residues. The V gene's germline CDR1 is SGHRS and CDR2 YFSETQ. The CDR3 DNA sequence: TGCGCCAGCAGCTGTCAGACAGACAGTTACGGCTACACCTTC. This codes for CASSCQTDSYGYTF.

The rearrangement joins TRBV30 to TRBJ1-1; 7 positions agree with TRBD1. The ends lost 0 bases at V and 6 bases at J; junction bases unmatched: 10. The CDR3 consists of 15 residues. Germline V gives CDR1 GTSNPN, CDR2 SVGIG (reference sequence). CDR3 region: CAWSVLGGGDSEAFF. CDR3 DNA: TGTGCCTGGAGTGTACTCGGAGGGGGCGATTCTGAAGCTTTCTTT.

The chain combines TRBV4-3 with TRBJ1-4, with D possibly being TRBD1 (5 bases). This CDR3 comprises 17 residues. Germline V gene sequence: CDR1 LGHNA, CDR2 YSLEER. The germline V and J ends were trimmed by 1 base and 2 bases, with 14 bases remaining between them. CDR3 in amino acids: CASSQGGGFSTNEKLFF. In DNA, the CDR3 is TGCGCCAGCAGCCAAGGGGGGGGATTTTCTACTAATGAAAAACTGTTTTTT.

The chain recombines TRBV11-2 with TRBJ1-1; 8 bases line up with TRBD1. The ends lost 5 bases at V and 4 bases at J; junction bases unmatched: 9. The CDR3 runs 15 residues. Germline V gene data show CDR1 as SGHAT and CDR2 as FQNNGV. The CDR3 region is CASSHDRGSGTEAFF. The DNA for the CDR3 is TGTGCCAGCAGCCACGACAGGGGTAGCGGCACTGAAGCTTTCTTT. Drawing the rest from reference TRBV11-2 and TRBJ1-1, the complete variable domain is EAGVAQSPRYKIIEKRQSVAFWCNPISGHATLYWYQQILGQGPKLLIQFQNNGVVDDSQLPKDRFSAERLKGVDSTLKIQPAKLEDSAVYLCASSHDRGSGTEAFFGQGTRLTVV.